Listed here are 26 T cell receptor beta chains from one sample, sequenced in a study of identical twins. MiXCR, run by TCRdb on the 5' RACE reads, gives a single entry per CDR3 protein. The table shows 500,000 to 700,000 distinct CDR3 sequences, with around 7.4% occurring only once. These data also featured in a second study, about yellow fever vaccine responses in identical twins.

The sequencing sample was made of PBMCs. These receptors came from a woman aged 18-35 years in good health.

The chain combines TRBV20-1 with TRBJ2-1; 11 bases agree with TRBD2. From germline, CDR1 is DFQATT and CDR2 SNEGSKA (reference sequence). There are 19 residues in the CDR3. Germline trimming cut 1 base from V and 0 bases from J; bases unmatched to any gene: 11. CDR3 coding DNA: TGCAGTGCTAGAGCTCCCCTAGCGGGGGGCAGGAGCTCCTACAATGAGCAGTTCTTC. Residues: CSARAPLAGGRSSYNEQFF.

The chain links TRBV7-3 to TRBJ2-1; D remains unclear. V lost 4 bases to trimming and J lost 4 bases, with 14 bases between them. CDR1 and CDR2 (germline): SGHTA, FQGTGA. This CDR3 has 15 amino acids. CDR3: CASSYAVTAYNEQFF. As DNA, the CDR3 is TGTGCCAGCAGCTACGCGGTGACGGCTTACAATGAGCAGTTCTTC.

This clonotype was picked up a small number of times. The rearrangement joins TRBV5-1 to TRBJ2-5; 8 nucleotides line up with TRBD2. Germline V CDR1 and CDR2: SGHRS, YFSETQ. This CDR3 region has 16 residues. With 0 bases clipped from V and 5 bases from J, the junction kept 9 bases outside the gene matches. CDR3 sequence reads: CASSLDAAGGRETQYF. CDR3 bases: TGCGCCAGCAGCTTGGATGCTGCGGGGGGCCGGGAGACCCAGTACTTC. Full variable domain (rest looked up from reference TRBV5-1 and TRBJ2-5): KAGVTQTPRYLIKTRGQQVTLSCSPISGHRSVSWYQQTPGQGLQFLFEYFSETQRNKGNFPGRFSGRQFSNSRSEMNVSTLELGDSALYLCASSLDAAGGRETQYFGPGTRLLVL.

This clonotype showed up just a few times. This chain joins TRBV11-3 and TRBJ2-2, with TRBD2 matching over 8 bases. Germline V gene data show CDR1 as SGHNT and CDR2 as YENEEA. This CDR3 is built from 16 residues. J lost 5 bases, V lost 0 bases, and 5 bases had no gene match. The CDR3 DNA reads TGTGCCAGCAGCTTAGAGGGCGGGAGGTTTACCGGGGAGCTGTTTTTT. This gives the protein CASSLEGGRFTGELFF.

This rearrangement joins TRBV24-1 to TRBJ2-7, with D perhaps TRBD1 (6 bases). V was trimmed by 2 bases and J by 6 bases, leaving 28 bases between them. The germline gives CDR1 KGHDR, CDR2 SFDVKD. The CDR3 is made up of 19 amino acids. This chain's CDR3 is CATSDSPPTGSVRKLEQYF. The CDR3 DNA is TGTGCCACCAGTGATTCTCCCCCGACAGGATCAGTCAGGAAACTCGAGCAGTACTTC.

This clonotype was recorded at least ten times. The chain has TRBV25-1 and TRBJ2-1; possibly TRBD1 or TRBD2 for D (5 bases each). Germline V gene lookup returns CDR1 MGHDK and CDR2 SYGVNS. This CDR3 has 15 residues. V was pared by 5 bases and J by 5 bases, with 16 bases between. This CDR3 reads CASSSGTLPHNEQFF. In DNA form, the CDR3 reads TGTGCCAGCAGTTCAGGGACCCTCCCACACAATGAGCAGTTCTTC.

This clonotype has just a few counts. The chain joins TRBV6-1 to TRBJ2-1, with D tentatively TRBD2 (6 bases). The CDR3 consists of 16 residues. Germline V gene data show CDR1 as MNHNS and CDR2 as SASEGT. V was trimmed by 3 bases and J by 0 bases, leaving 12 bases between them. CDR3 sequence: CASSEGLAVSYNEQFF. CDR3 nucleotides: TGTGCCAGCAGTGAGGGGTTAGCGGTCTCCTACAATGAGCAGTTCTTC.

This clonotype was counted a few times. The chain combines TRBV4-1 with TRBJ1-3; D is unclear. V gave up 0 bases and J gave up 7 bases, with 13 bases separating them. The CDR3 is made up of 15 amino acids. Germline loops: CDR1 MGHRA, CDR2 YSYEKL. For the CDR3, the DNA is TGCGCCAGCAGCCAAGACTTGTATGGAGGCAACACCATATATTTT. It translates to CASSQDLYGGNTIYF.

The chain employs TRBV29-1 and TRBJ2-1, with 9 bases identical to TRBD1. Per the germline V gene, CDR1 is SQVTM and CDR2 is ANQGSEA. V lost 6 bases to trimming and J lost 5 bases; unmatched junction nucleotides: 5. This CDR3 comprises 13 residues. This chain's CDR3 is CSVAGTGNNEQFF. The CDR3 DNA is TGCAGCGTCGCCGGGACAGGGAACAATGAGCAGTTCTTC.

This clonotype was seen at least ten times. J is TRBJ1-1 and V is TRBV20-1; D unclear. The germline V gene has CDR1 DFQATT and CDR2 SNEGSKA (reference sequence). The V gene lost 3 bases and the J gene lost 5 bases, with 4 bases spanning the gap. The CDR3 has 10 amino acids. CDR3 sequence reads: CSASRTEAFF. The CDR3 DNA is TGCAGTGCTAGCCGGACTGAAGCTTTCTTT.

This clonotype has more than one count but fewer than ten. The rearrangement links TRBV29-1 to TRBJ2-3, with D unclear. Germline CDR1 SQVTM, CDR2 ANQGSEA. The CDR3 is 16 residues long. Trimming pared 0 bases from V and 2 bases from J, leaving 15 bases between. The CDR3 bases are TGCAGCGTTGAAGATTGGATAGGTTTCGACACAGATACGCAGTATTTT. This encodes CSVEDWIGFDTDTQYF.

This clonotype has more than one count but fewer than ten. V gene TRBV6-1 combines with J gene TRBJ1-1; 10 nucleotides match TRBD1. Germline V gene lookup returns CDR1 MNHNS and CDR2 SASEGT. This CDR3 contains 14 residues. J gave up 1 base and V 8 bases, and 4 bases lay outside the gene matches. DNA of the CDR3: TGTGCCAGCGGTAGGGACAGGGGGAACACTGAAGCTTTCTTT. Its protein is CASGRDRGNTEAFF.

This clonotype was observed at least ten times. The chain joins TRBV3-1 to TRBJ2-1; D is ambiguous. The CDR3 length is 9 residues. Germline CDR1 and CDR2: LGHDT and YNNKEL (reference sequence). V was cut by 1 base and J by 15 bases, with 4 bases left in between. The CDR3 is CASSQGTFF. CDR3 in DNA: TGTGCCAGCAGCCAAGGCACGTTCTTC.

This clonotype was seen a handful of times. J is TRBJ1-1 and V is TRBV6-2 or TRBV6-3, with D unresolved. V lost 6 bases and J 0 bases, leaving 11 bases between the germline ends. Germline V gene lookup returns CDR1 MNHEY and CDR2 SVGEGT. CDR3 size: 14 residues. In DNA form, the CDR3 reads TGTGCCAGCAGGGCGACCGGATTGAACACTGAAGCTTTCTTT. It specifies CASRATGLNTEAFF.

Many counts were recorded for this clonotype. This chain connects TRBV5-1 to TRBJ1-2; no definite D call. The CDR3 loop spans 13 amino acids. Germline V gene data show CDR1 as SGHRS and CDR2 as YFSETQ. Deletions cut 0 bases from V and 2 bases from J, with 5 bases between. CDR3 sequence (DNA): TGCGCCAGCAGCTTGGAAGACAACTATGGCTACACCTTC. This codes for CASSLEDNYGYTF.

V and J are TRBV3-1 and TRBJ2-6, with D uncertain. Trimming removed 9 bases at V and 4 bases at J, with 13 bases between. Looked up from germline, CDR1 is LGHDT and CDR2 is YNNKEL (reference sequence). The CDR3 is made up of 14 amino acids. The CDR3 DNA reads as TGTGCCAGTATGGCGGAGACCGGGGCCAACGTCCTGACTTTC. It specifies CASMAETGANVLTF. The full variable domain, its missing parts supplied by reference TRBV3-1 and TRBJ2-6, is DTAVSQTPKYLVTQMGNDKSIKCEQNLGHDTMYWYKQDSKKFLKIMFSYNNKELIINETVPNRFSPKSPDKAHLNLHINSLELGDSAVYFCASMAETGANVLTFGAGSRLTVL.

This clonotype was detected ten times or more. This chain uses TRBV20-1 with TRBJ1-1; possible D gene TRBD1, 5 bases. Germline V gene lookup returns CDR1 DFQATT and CDR2 SNEGSKA (reference sequence). The CDR3 is made up of 15 amino acids. V lost 5 bases to trimming and J lost 1 base, with 17 bases between them. Here the CDR3 reads CSAPPGGDPNTEAFF. The CDR3 coding sequence is TGCAGTGCTCCCCCGGGGGGGGACCCGAACACTGAAGCTTTCTTT.

Only a few counts were recorded for this clonotype. This chain joins TRBV20-1 and TRBJ2-3, with 11 bases fitting TRBD2. With V trimmed by 1 base and J by 3 bases, 6 bases remained unmatched. CDR1 and CDR2 (germline): DFQATT, SNEGSKA (reference sequence). The CDR3 is made up of 16 amino acids. For the CDR3, the DNA is TGCAGTGCTAGAGCAGGGCTAGCGGGAGGTACAGATACGCAGTATTTT. Amino acid sequence: CSARAGLAGGTDTQYF.

This clonotype came up many times. The chain joins TRBV12-3 or TRBV12-4 to TRBJ1-5, with D possibly matching TRBD1 (5 bases). The CDR3 covers 14 residues. Trimming pared 5 bases from V and 7 bases from J, leaving 15 bases between. CDR3 amino acids: CASSLRGPRQPQHF. The CDR3 DNA sequence: TGTGCCAGCAGTCTCCGGGGCCCCAGACAGCCCCAGCATTTT.

The chain combines TRBV6-2 or TRBV6-3 with TRBJ2-1, with 9 bases aligning to TRBD2. The CDR3 sequence is 18 residues long. CDR1 MNHEY and CDR2 SVGEGT come from the germline V gene. J gave up 0 bases and V 7 bases, and 13 bases lay outside the gene matches. The CDR3 loop is CASTQDRAGGPSYNEQFF. The CDR3 DNA is TGTGCCAGCACCCAAGATCGAGCGGGAGGACCCTCCTACAATGAGCAGTTCTTC.

Only a few counts were recorded for this clonotype. The chain joins TRBV4-1 to TRBJ2-5; D unclear. The CDR3 has 9 residues. Germline-derived CDR1 and CDR2 are MGHRA and YSYEKL. The CDR3 loop is CATKLSQYF. The DNA of the CDR3 is TGCGCTACGAAGCTGTCCCAGTACTTC.

In this sample, this clonotype turned up many times. V usage is TRBV29-1 and J usage is TRBJ1-1, with 7 bases identical to TRBD1. Germline V CDR1 and CDR2: SQVTM, ANQGSEA. The V and J ends lost 4 bases and 5 bases, in that order; junction bases with no gene match: 13. The length of the CDR3 is 15 residues. CDR3: CSVGQGLQTDTEAFF. The CDR3 nucleotides read TGCAGCGTTGGACAGGGCCTACAAACGGATACTGAAGCTTTCTTT.

This clonotype was found a few times. This chain joins TRBV27 and TRBJ2-2; D gene unclear. Trimming shortened V by 4 bases and J by 0 bases, and 6 bases separated the two germline ends. The CDR3 consists of 14 residues. Germline values: CDR1 MNHEY, CDR2 SMNVEV (reference sequence). The CDR3 DNA reads as TGTGCCAGCAGTTGGAACGCGAACACCGGGGAGCTGTTTTTT. It is translated as CASSWNANTGELFF.

The V call is TRBV6-5, the J call TRBJ2-7, with unresolved D. V lost 0 bases to trimming and J lost 0 bases, with 9 bases between them. Germline loops: CDR1 MNHEY, CDR2 SVGAGI. The CDR3 is made up of 15 amino acids. As DNA, the CDR3 is TGTGCCAGCAGTTACTCGACGGTTAGCTCCTACGAGCAGTACTTC. This translates into CASSYSTVSSYEQYF.

This clonotype turned up a few times. V gene TRBV12-3 or TRBV12-4 combines with J gene TRBJ2-6; TRBD1 aligns across 9 bases. This CDR3 region has 17 residues. Trimming cost V 6 bases and J 0 bases; bases outside gene matches: 6. CDR3 in DNA: TGTGCCAGCAGGGACAGGGGCGACCTCTCTGGGGCCAACGTCCTGACTTTC. Translating gives CASRDRGDLSGANVLTF.

The chain recombines TRBV5-1 with TRBJ1-4, with 7 bases identical to TRBD1. V dropped 5 bases and J dropped 5; count of bases not matched to a gene: 9. Germline CDR1 and CDR2: SGHRS and YFSETQ. The CDR3 spans 15 residues. In DNA form, the CDR3 reads TGCGCCAGCAGTGGTGGACAGGATTTAAATGAAAAACTGTTTTTT. This codes for CASSGGQDLNEKLFF.